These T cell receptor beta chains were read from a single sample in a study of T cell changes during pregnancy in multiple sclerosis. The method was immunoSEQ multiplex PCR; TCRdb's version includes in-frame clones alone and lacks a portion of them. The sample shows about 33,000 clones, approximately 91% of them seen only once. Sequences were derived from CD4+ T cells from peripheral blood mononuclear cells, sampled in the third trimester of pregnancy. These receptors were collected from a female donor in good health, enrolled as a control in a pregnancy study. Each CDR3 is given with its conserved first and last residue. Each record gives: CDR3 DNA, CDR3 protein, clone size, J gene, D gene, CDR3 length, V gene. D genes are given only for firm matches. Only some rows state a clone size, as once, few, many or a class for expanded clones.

cdr3_nt: TGTGCCAGCAGCTTCAGGGGGGAACAAGAGACCCAGTACTTC
cdr3_aa: CASSFRGEQETQYF
clone_size: -
j_call: TRBJ2-5
d_call: -
cdr3_length: 14
v_call: TRBV5-4

cdr3_nt: TGTGCCAGCAGTACGACAGGGGTTTCACCCCTCCACTTT
cdr3_aa: CASSTTGVSPLHF
clone_size: -
j_call: TRBJ1-6
d_call: TRBD1
cdr3_length: 13
v_call: TRBV6-1

cdr3_nt: TGTGCCAGCTCACCCTCCTCGGGTGAGCAGTACTTC
cdr3_aa: CASSPSSGEQYF
clone_size: -
j_call: TRBJ2-7
d_call: -
cdr3_length: 12
v_call: TRBV18

cdr3_nt: TGTGCCTTATACGATCAGGGCGTCTATGGCTACACCTTC
cdr3_aa: CALYDQGVYGYTF
clone_size: -
j_call: TRBJ1-2
d_call: -
cdr3_length: 13
v_call: TRBV10-3

cdr3_nt: TGTGCCAGCAGCCTCCCCGGACTAGCGGGACTCAATGAGCAGTTCTTC
cdr3_aa: CASSLPGLAGLNEQFF
clone_size: -
j_call: TRBJ2-1
d_call: TRBD2
cdr3_length: 16
v_call: TRBV7-3

cdr3_nt: TGTGCCAGCAGTTTATCCGCGGGGGTTGGGTCACCCCTCCACTTT
cdr3_aa: CASSLSAGVGSPLHF
clone_size: few
j_call: TRBJ1-6
d_call: -
cdr3_length: 15
v_call: TRBV28

cdr3_nt: TGTGCCAGCAGTGAACGGTCAGGGGGCGAGGAGACCCAGTACTTC
cdr3_aa: CASSERSGGEETQYF
clone_size: -
j_call: TRBJ2-5
d_call: TRBD1
cdr3_length: 15
v_call: TRBV25-1

cdr3_nt: TGTGCCAGCAGTCCGGACAGGGGGAGTCAGCCCCAGCATTTT
cdr3_aa: CASSPDRGSQPQHF
clone_size: once
j_call: TRBJ1-5
d_call: TRBD1
cdr3_length: 14
v_call: TRBV27

cdr3_nt: TGTGCCAGCAGCTTCGGGGGAGGGGTTAGCACAGATACGCAGTATTTT
cdr3_aa: CASSFGGGVSTDTQYF
clone_size: -
j_call: TRBJ2-3
d_call: TRBD2
cdr3_length: 16
v_call: TRBV5-4

cdr3_nt: TGCGCCAGCAGCTTTAGCGGGGGGGCCACAGATACGCAGTATTTT
cdr3_aa: CASSFSGGATDTQYF
clone_size: -
j_call: TRBJ2-3
d_call: TRBD2
cdr3_length: 15
v_call: TRBV5-1

cdr3_nt: TGCGCCAGCAGCCGTGCAGGGAGGGCCTTTGACGGGGAGCTGTTTTTT
cdr3_aa: CASSRAGRAFDGELFF
clone_size: -
j_call: TRBJ2-2
d_call: TRBD2
cdr3_length: 16
v_call: TRBV5-1

cdr3_nt: TGTGCCAGTACCGAGGGGGGGGGTCACCGGGGCGATACGCAGTATTTT
cdr3_aa: CASTEGGGHRGDTQYF
clone_size: -
j_call: TRBJ2-3
d_call: -
cdr3_length: 16
v_call: TRBV19

cdr3_nt: TGTGCCATCAGTGAACGGGGTACCAATAGCGTCCTGACTTTC
cdr3_aa: CAISERGTNSVLTF
clone_size: -
j_call: TRBJ2-6
d_call: -
cdr3_length: 14
v_call: TRBV10-3

cdr3_nt: TGCGCCAGCAGCCAAGATCTTCAGGGAACTGGGGCCAACGTCCTGACTTTC
cdr3_aa: CASSQDLQGTGANVLTF
clone_size: -
j_call: TRBJ2-6
d_call: -
cdr3_length: 17
v_call: TRBV4-3

cdr3_nt: TGTGCCTGGAGTGACAGAGGGGGAGGCTACACCTTC
cdr3_aa: CAWSDRGGGYTF
clone_size: -
j_call: TRBJ1-2
d_call: -
cdr3_length: 12
v_call: TRBV30

cdr3_nt: TGTGCCAGCAGATGGGCAGGGGCAACTAATGAAAAACTGTTTTTT
cdr3_aa: CASRWAGATNEKLFF
clone_size: -
j_call: TRBJ1-4
d_call: -
cdr3_length: 15
v_call: TRBV27

cdr3_nt: TGTGCCAGCAGTTCCCCGCAGTTGAACACTGAAGCTTTCTTT
cdr3_aa: CASSSPQLNTEAFF
clone_size: -
j_call: TRBJ1-1
d_call: -
cdr3_length: 14
v_call: TRBV27

cdr3_nt: TGCGCCAGCAGCCATCTCTCCGGGACAGGGACAAGGAGCACCATATATTTT
cdr3_aa: CASSHLSGTGTRSTIYF
clone_size: -
j_call: TRBJ1-3
d_call: TRBD1
cdr3_length: 17
v_call: TRBV4-1

cdr3_nt: TGCGCCAGCAATTGGCCGACAGGGGGAGCTGGTCAGCCCCAGCATTTT
cdr3_aa: CASNWPTGGAGQPQHF
clone_size: -
j_call: TRBJ1-5
d_call: TRBD1
cdr3_length: 16
v_call: TRBV5-1

cdr3_nt: TGTGCCAGCAGTCCGGGACAGACAAATTCACCCCTCCACTTT
cdr3_aa: CASSPGQTNSPLHF
clone_size: -
j_call: TRBJ1-6
d_call: TRBD1
cdr3_length: 14
v_call: TRBV28

cdr3_nt: TGCAGTGCTAGCGACCAAGAGACCCAGTACTTC
cdr3_aa: CSASDQETQYF
clone_size: medium-sized
j_call: TRBJ2-5
d_call: -
cdr3_length: 11
v_call: TRBV20-1

cdr3_nt: TGTGCCAGTAGTATACTGGGAAACTATTTGGACAGGGTTAACACTGAAGCTTTCTTT
cdr3_aa: CASSILGNYLDRVNTEAFF
clone_size: once
j_call: TRBJ1-1
d_call: TRBD1
cdr3_length: 19
v_call: TRBV19

cdr3_nt: TGCAGCGTAGGTACAGGGATTGGCCACGAGCAGTACTTC
cdr3_aa: CSVGTGIGHEQYF
clone_size: -
j_call: TRBJ2-7
d_call: -
cdr3_length: 13
v_call: TRBV29-1

cdr3_nt: TGTGCCAGTAGGCAGGCCGGAGAGACCCAGTACTTC
cdr3_aa: CASRQAGETQYF
clone_size: -
j_call: TRBJ2-5
d_call: -
cdr3_length: 12
v_call: TRBV19

cdr3_nt: TGTGCCAGCAGCGCCCACAGGGCTAATAATTCACCCCTCCACTTT
cdr3_aa: CASSAHRANNSPLHF
clone_size: -
j_call: TRBJ1-6
d_call: -
cdr3_length: 15
v_call: TRBV5-5

cdr3_nt: TGTGCCATCAGTGACGGGGGGGCCAGAGATACGCAGTATTTT
cdr3_aa: CAISDGGARDTQYF
clone_size: once
j_call: TRBJ2-3
d_call: TRBD2
cdr3_length: 14
v_call: TRBV10-3

cdr3_nt: TGTGCCAGCAGCTTAGAGGAACTCCCAGGGGGCGTGGATGGCTACACCTTC
cdr3_aa: CASSLEELPGGVDGYTF
clone_size: -
j_call: TRBJ1-2
d_call: TRBD1
cdr3_length: 17
v_call: TRBV7-2

cdr3_nt: TGCGCCAGCAATACCGGGACATTGAACACTGAAGCTTTCTTT
cdr3_aa: CASNTGTLNTEAFF
clone_size: -
j_call: TRBJ1-1
d_call: -
cdr3_length: 14
v_call: TRBV5-1

cdr3_nt: TGCGCCAGCAGCTTCGGGACAGGGTCCACAGATACGCAGTATTTT
cdr3_aa: CASSFGTGSTDTQYF
clone_size: -
j_call: TRBJ2-3
d_call: TRBD1
cdr3_length: 15
v_call: TRBV5-1

cdr3_nt: TGTGCCAGCAGCGAGACACAGGGGGCGCGGAGGGCTTTCTTT
cdr3_aa: CASSETQGARRAFF
clone_size: -
j_call: TRBJ1-1
d_call: TRBD1
cdr3_length: 14
v_call: TRBV7-8

cdr3_nt: TGCGCCAGCAGCAAGGGGGGGACAGGGATTATACAAGAGACCCAGTACTTC
cdr3_aa: CASSKGGTGIIQETQYF
clone_size: -
j_call: TRBJ2-5
d_call: TRBD1
cdr3_length: 17
v_call: TRBV5-1

cdr3_nt: TGTGCCAGCAGTACCGGGACTAGCGGGGGCCTTTCCTACAATGAGCAGTTCTTC
cdr3_aa: CASSTGTSGGLSYNEQFF
clone_size: -
j_call: TRBJ2-1
d_call: TRBD2
cdr3_length: 18
v_call: TRBV28

cdr3_nt: TGTGCCAGTAGTATGGGGACTAGCGGGCTCGAGCAGTACTTC
cdr3_aa: CASSMGTSGLEQYF
clone_size: -
j_call: TRBJ2-7
d_call: TRBD2
cdr3_length: 14
v_call: TRBV19

cdr3_nt: TGTGTCCTAAGCGGGAGGCGAAATGAGCAGTTCTTC
cdr3_aa: CVLSGRRNEQFF
clone_size: -
j_call: TRBJ2-1
d_call: TRBD2
cdr3_length: 12
v_call: TRBV19

cdr3_nt: TGTGCTAGTGGTTTGGTAAACGCGGTATATAAGGTGTGGGAAAAGGGGTCCTACGAGCAGTACTTC
cdr3_aa: CASGLVNAVYKVWEKGSYEQYF
clone_size: -
j_call: TRBJ2-7
d_call: -
cdr3_length: 22
v_call: TRBV12-5

cdr3_nt: TGTGCCAGCAGCTTGGACAGGGCTTATGGCTACACCTTC
cdr3_aa: CASSLDRAYGYTF
clone_size: -
j_call: TRBJ1-2
d_call: -
cdr3_length: 13
v_call: TRBV5-6

cdr3_nt: TGTGCCTGGAGCCGGGACAGCTCAGAGACCCAGTACTTC
cdr3_aa: CAWSRDSSETQYF
clone_size: few
j_call: TRBJ2-5
d_call: TRBD1
cdr3_length: 13
v_call: TRBV30

cdr3_nt: TGTGCCAGAGACCACTACCGGGACTCCTTCAATGAGCAGTTCTTC
cdr3_aa: CARDHYRDSFNEQFF
clone_size: -
j_call: TRBJ2-1
d_call: -
cdr3_length: 15
v_call: TRBV28

cdr3_nt: TGTGCCAGCAGCCCGCACCCGGGTCAGCCCCAGCATTTT
cdr3_aa: CASSPHPGQPQHF
clone_size: once
j_call: TRBJ1-5
d_call: -
cdr3_length: 13
v_call: TRBV7-2

cdr3_nt: TGTGCCAGCAGTCCCTCGACAGTTTCCTACGAGCAGTACTTC
cdr3_aa: CASSPSTVSYEQYF
clone_size: -
j_call: TRBJ2-7
d_call: -
cdr3_length: 14
v_call: TRBV6-6

cdr3_nt: TGTGCCAGCAGTTACGACAGTGAGGCTTCACCCCTCCACTTT
cdr3_aa: CASSYDSEASPLHF
clone_size: -
j_call: TRBJ1-6
d_call: -
cdr3_length: 14
v_call: TRBV6-5

cdr3_nt: TGTGCCAGCAGTTTGGGGGCAGGGGCCCTATTGGCTTTCTTT
cdr3_aa: CASSLGAGALLAFF
clone_size: -
j_call: TRBJ1-1
d_call: -
cdr3_length: 14
v_call: TRBV27

cdr3_nt: TGTGCCAGCAGCCCCCGGGGGGGCTACGAGCAGTACTTC
cdr3_aa: CASSPRGGYEQYF
clone_size: once
j_call: TRBJ2-7
d_call: TRBD2
cdr3_length: 13
v_call: TRBV7-6

cdr3_nt: TGTGCCAGCAGTTTGCCAGGGTCCCGGGAGACCCAGTACTTC
cdr3_aa: CASSLPGSRETQYF
clone_size: once
j_call: TRBJ2-5
d_call: -
cdr3_length: 14
v_call: TRBV28

cdr3_nt: TGTGCCAGCAGCGTAGCGGAGGGCACTGAAGCTTTCTTT
cdr3_aa: CASSVAEGTEAFF
clone_size: -
j_call: TRBJ1-1
d_call: -
cdr3_length: 13
v_call: TRBV9

cdr3_nt: TGTGCCAGCTCACCCGTAGCGGGAGCGTTCAATGAGCAGTTCTTC
cdr3_aa: CASSPVAGAFNEQFF
clone_size: -
j_call: TRBJ2-1
d_call: TRBD2
cdr3_length: 15
v_call: TRBV18

cdr3_nt: TGCGCCAGCAGCTATGGTTTACTAGGCTACGAGCAGTACTTC
cdr3_aa: CASSYGLLGYEQYF
clone_size: -
j_call: TRBJ2-7
d_call: -
cdr3_length: 14
v_call: TRBV5-1

cdr3_nt: TGCGCCAGCAGTGAGTCCCCCCTAGCGGGAGGTGTTAATGAGCAGTTCTTC
cdr3_aa: CASSESPLAGGVNEQFF
clone_size: -
j_call: TRBJ2-1
d_call: TRBD2
cdr3_length: 17
v_call: TRBV10-1

cdr3_nt: TGTGCCAGCAAGGGACTAGCGGGGAGAAATGAGCAGTTCTTC
cdr3_aa: CASKGLAGRNEQFF
clone_size: -
j_call: TRBJ2-1
d_call: TRBD2
cdr3_length: 14
v_call: TRBV2

cdr3_nt: TGTGCCAGCAGCGTACAGCCGGGACAGGGGGGAGAGCAGTACTTC
cdr3_aa: CASSVQPGQGGEQYF
clone_size: -
j_call: TRBJ2-7
d_call: TRBD1
cdr3_length: 15
v_call: TRBV9

cdr3_nt: TGCGCCAGCAGCACCCCACAGGGGGAGGCTGAAGCTTTCTTT
cdr3_aa: CASSTPQGEAEAFF
clone_size: few
j_call: TRBJ1-1
d_call: TRBD1
cdr3_length: 14
v_call: TRBV5-1

cdr3_nt: TGTGCCAGCAGCCGTCAGACAGGGGGCTCTGGAAACACCATATATTTT
cdr3_aa: CASSRQTGGSGNTIYF
clone_size: -
j_call: TRBJ1-3
d_call: TRBD1
cdr3_length: 16
v_call: TRBV2

cdr3_nt: TGTGCCAGCAGTCAAATAGCGGGAGGTAGCCACGAGCAGTACTTC
cdr3_aa: CASSQIAGGSHEQYF
clone_size: -
j_call: TRBJ2-7
d_call: TRBD2
cdr3_length: 15
v_call: TRBV28

cdr3_nt: TGTGCCAGTAGTCAGGATGGCAATCAGCCCCAGCATTTT
cdr3_aa: CASSQDGNQPQHF
clone_size: -
j_call: TRBJ1-5
d_call: -
cdr3_length: 13
v_call: TRBV19

cdr3_nt: TGTGCCAGCAGCTTGGGCCAGAATAGCAATCAGCCCCAGCATTTT
cdr3_aa: CASSLGQNSNQPQHF
clone_size: -
j_call: TRBJ1-5
d_call: -
cdr3_length: 15
v_call: TRBV5-6

cdr3_nt: TGTGCCAGCTCAAGGCCGGGACTAGCGGATTACAATGAGCAGTTCTTC
cdr3_aa: CASSRPGLADYNEQFF
clone_size: -
j_call: TRBJ2-1
d_call: TRBD2
cdr3_length: 16
v_call: TRBV18

cdr3_nt: TGTGCCAGCAGCCCTTCCGGCAGGGCTGCCTCTAACTATGGCTACACCTTC
cdr3_aa: CASSPSGRAASNYGYTF
clone_size: -
j_call: TRBJ1-2
d_call: -
cdr3_length: 17
v_call: TRBV7-2

cdr3_nt: TGTGCCAGCAGTCCGGCCGGATCGGAGGGTCGGGAGTATGGCTACACCTTC
cdr3_aa: CASSPAGSEGREYGYTF
clone_size: -
j_call: TRBJ1-2
d_call: -
cdr3_length: 17
v_call: TRBV28

cdr3_nt: TGTGCCAGCAGCCGGGGACAGCTTAGCACAGATACGCAGTATTTT
cdr3_aa: CASSRGQLSTDTQYF
clone_size: -
j_call: TRBJ2-3
d_call: TRBD1
cdr3_length: 15
v_call: TRBV5-4